This paragraph covers one T cell receptor (beta chain) sequence. The target antigen is unknown. Germline CDR1 reads LGHDT; CDR2 reads YNNKEL (reference sequence). This CDR3 contains 16 residues. This sample stems from a study of blood T cells in healthy people across ages. Study-wide results and caveats: Diversity was estimated from one million T cells, and these estimates were considered underestimates. Comparison with aged donors showed that long-lived donors had more naive CD4+ cells and higher diversity. Across the age range, TCR beta diversity per million T cells fell in a roughly linear way.

A second PCR of about 7 to 12 cycles used a sample-barcoded 5' primer and a J-beta primer mix. The template-switch adaptor was a 5' adaptor with 12 random nucleotides. It tagged each cDNA molecule. TCRdb reprocessed the 5' RACE reads via MiXCR and lists one record per CDR3 protein. The sample lists approximately 820,000 distinct CDR3 sequences, around 43% occurring once. The sample consisted of blood. The V gene is TRBV3-1, the J gene TRBJ2-1; no reliable D call. The DNA end is more similar to TRBJ2-7, so the J call may be wrong. The clonotype originates from a man between 60 and 70 years old in good health. CDR3 DNA sequence: TGTGCCAGCAGCGGCGGTAGCAGCGTCTCCTACAATGAGCAGTACTTC. It is translated as CASSGGSSVSYNEQYF.